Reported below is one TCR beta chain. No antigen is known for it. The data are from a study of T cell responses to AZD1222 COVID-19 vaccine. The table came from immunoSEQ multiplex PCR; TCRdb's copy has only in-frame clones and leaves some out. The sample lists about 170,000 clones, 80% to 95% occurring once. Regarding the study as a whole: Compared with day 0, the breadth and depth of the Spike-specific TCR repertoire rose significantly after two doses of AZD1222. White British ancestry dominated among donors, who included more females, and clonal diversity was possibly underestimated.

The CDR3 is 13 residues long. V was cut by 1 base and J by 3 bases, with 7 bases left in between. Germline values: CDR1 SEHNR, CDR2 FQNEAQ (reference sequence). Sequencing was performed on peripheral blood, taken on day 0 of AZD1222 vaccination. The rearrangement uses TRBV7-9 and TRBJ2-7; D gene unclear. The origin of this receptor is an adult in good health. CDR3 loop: CASSLVAFYEQYF. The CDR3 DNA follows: TGTGCCAGCAGCTTAGTGGCCTTCTACGAGCAGTACTTC.